Here is one TCR beta chain with its context. Baseline, cycle 4 day 1, and cycle 7 day 1 were the blood sampling points. The CDR3 is 13 amino acids. Germline CDR1 reads SGHTA; CDR2 reads FQGTGA. Trimming stripped 8 bases from V and 8 bases from J, with 18 bases between. These data come from a study of OX40 agonist ivuxolimab in advanced cancers. Study context: Allowance was made for prior anti-PD-1, anti-PD-L1 or anti-CTLA-4 therapy, and roughly 39% had some.

Measured with immunoSEQ multiplex PCR; TCRdb has only the in-frame clones, and not every one. The sample lists about 84,000 clones; over 85% were seen once. This chain uses TRBV7-3 with TRBJ1-2, with D perhaps TRBD1 (5 bases). Sequenced material: CD4+ or CD8+ T cells sorted from blood, taken in a trial of the OX40 agonist ivuxolimab. This TCR was recovered from an adult with an advanced solid tumor such as melanoma, head and neck, liver or kidney cancer. The CDR3 nucleotides read TGTGCCAGCGGAATGGGGGGAAGTAACGGCTACACCTTC. Translation gives CASGMGGSNGYTF.